One and the same sample provided the 16 T cell receptor beta chains below, sequenced in a study of cytomegalovirus exposure and HLA in healthy donors. Primers included in the PCR were 60 Vbeta and 13 Jbeta primers. TCRdb keeps only in-frame clones here, not all; method: immunoSEQ multiplex PCR. The top ten hold around 1.5% of the sample, which has about 150,000 clones, about 75% seen once. The material sequenced was PBMCs. These receptors came from a man aged 18 to 30 in good health and CMV-seronegative.

This clone was detected a few times. The chain combines TRBV28 with TRBJ2-7; a possible D gene is TRBD2 (5 bases). In germline, CDR1 is MDHEN, CDR2 SYDVKM. V lost 3 bases and J lost 5, with 20 bases in between. CDR3 length equals 16 residues. For the CDR3, the DNA is TGTGCCAGCAGTTTCCCTCAGAGGGCCAGCTTCCACGAGCAGTACTTC. It encodes CASSFPQRASFHEQYF.

This rearrangement joins TRBV6-5 to TRBJ2-7; weak D call: TRBD2 (5 bases). Germline assignment: CDR1 MNHEY and CDR2 SVGAGI. The CDR3 is 14 amino acids. Trimming left V 0 bases short and J 5 bases short, with 11 bases between. The CDR3 DNA follows: TGTGCCAGCAGTTACTCGGCTGAGGGAAACGAGCAGTACTTC. This translates into CASSYSAEGNEQYF.

Only a few counts were recorded for this clone. The genes are TRBV7-9 and TRBJ2-5; D call uncertain. The J call may be mistaken, given a closer DNA end match to TRBJ2-7. CDR1 and CDR2 from the germline V gene are SEHNR and FQNEAQ (reference sequence). CDR3 length: 12 residues. As DNA, the CDR3 is TGTGCCAGCAGCCGGAGAGATTACGAGCAGTACTTC. It codes for CASSRRDYEQYF.

The chain recombines TRBV11-2 with TRBJ2-1, with a tentative D call TRBD2 (5 bases). The germline CDR1 and CDR2 sequences are SGHAT and FQNNGV. V was shortened by 6 bases and J by 7 bases, with 7 bases between the two germline ends. The length of the CDR3 is 11 residues. The CDR3 nucleotides are TGTGCCAGCAGTCGAGGGAATGAGCAGTTCTTC. Residues: CASSRGNEQFF.

This clone was picked up many times. V gene TRBV5-5 combines with J gene TRBJ1-2; 9 nucleotides line up with TRBD1. Unmatched junction bases numbered 7, after V lost 0 bases and J lost 7 bases. Germline V lookup: CDR1 SGHKS, CDR2 YYEKEE (reference sequence). The CDR3 contains 15 residues. CDR3 residues: CASSLDGQGPGGYTF. In DNA form, the CDR3 reads TGTGCCAGCAGCTTGGATGGACAGGGGCCCGGTGGCTACACCTTC.

V and J are TRBV10-1 and TRBJ2-1; 15 bases fit TRBD2. The CDR3 has 15 amino acids. Germline CDR1 reads WNHNN; CDR2 reads SYGVQD (reference sequence). V lost 3 bases, J lost 8 bases, and 2 bases stayed unmatched. The CDR3 loop reads CASSDRTSGRDEQFF. The CDR3 DNA sequence: TGCGCCAGCAGTGATAGGACTAGCGGGAGGGATGAGCAGTTCTTC.

This sequence joins TRBV10-1 and TRBJ2-7, with TRBD1 identical over 7 bases. With 2 bases clipped from V and 5 bases from J, the junction kept 6 bases outside the gene matches. This CDR3 contains 14 residues. The V gene's germline CDR1 is WNHNN and CDR2 SYGVQD (reference sequence). CDR3 in amino acids: CASSEDRAGDEQYF. CDR3 coding DNA: TGCGCCAGCAGTGAGGACAGGGCAGGCGACGAGCAGTACTTC.

This chain uses TRBV28 with TRBJ1-5, with 11 bases lining up with TRBD1. The CDR3 totals 14 residues. Germline CDR1 is MDHEN and CDR2 is SYDVKM. V lost 6 bases, J lost 5 bases, and 3 bases stayed unmatched. In DNA, the CDR3 is TGTGCCAGCAGCGGACAGGGGGCTCATCAGCCCCAGCATTTT. Translation gives CASSGQGAHQPQHF.

The rearrangement joins TRBV6-5 to TRBJ1-2, with a weak D call TRBD1 (6 bases). This CDR3 is 12 amino acids long. The V gene lost 5 bases and the J gene lost 4 bases, with 8 bases spanning the gap. Germline V gene data show CDR1 as MNHEY and CDR2 as SVGAGI. The CDR3, as DNA: TGTGCCAGCAGTAGGGGGTTCTATGGCTACACCTTC. Amino acids: CASSRGFYGYTF.

As to this clone: The junction departs from germline at one end; a sequencing error may be responsible. The rearrangement joins TRBV7-9 to TRBJ1-2, with D tentatively TRBD1 (5 bases). Germline V gene sequence: CDR1 SEHNR, CDR2 FQNEAQ (reference sequence). This CDR3 spans 14 amino acids. The chain's CDR3 is CSSSLEAGPAGYTF. CDR3 nucleotide sequence: TGTTCCAGCAGCTTAGAGGCAGGGCCAGCCGGCTACACCTTC.

The chain joins TRBV25-1 to TRBJ1-1; D might be TRBD1 (5 bases). The CDR3 is 14 residues long. The V gene's germline CDR1 is MGHDK and CDR2 SYGVNS. The V gene lost 7 bases and the J gene lost 3 bases, with 15 bases spanning the gap. This CDR3 is CASMYGGKDTEAFF. CDR3 sequence (DNA): TGTGCCAGCATGTACGGGGGGAAGGACACTGAAGCTTTCTTT.

On this clone itself: It is unclear where the CDR3 begins or ends on the DNA, so no DNA is shown, and the CDR3 is as TCRdb lists it. The rearrangement links TRBV15 to TRBJ1-5. Germline CDR1 and CDR2: LNHNV and YYDKDF (reference sequence). The CDR3 is 12 amino acids in total, end residues counted. CDR3 residues: CATRGGVSPSIF.

The chain carries TRBV14 and TRBJ2-2, with D perhaps matching TRBD2 (5 bases). This CDR3 has 16 amino acids. Germline V lookup: CDR1 SGHDN, CDR2 FVKESK. With 4 bases removed from V and 1 base from J, the gap between germline ends came to 13 bases. The DNA for the CDR3 is TGTGCCAGCAGCCCCCGGGGAGTGGAGAACACCGGGGAGCTGTTTTTT. This sequence encodes CASSPRGVENTGELFF.

This chain connects TRBV6-5 to TRBJ1-4, with D uncertain. Germline V gene data show CDR1 as MNHEY and CDR2 as SVGAGI. Trimming took 6 bases from V and 2 from J, leaving 10 bases between them. CDR3 size: 14 residues. This CDR3 reads CASRSMLTNEKLFF. In nucleotides, the CDR3 is TGTGCCAGCAGGTCAATGTTGACTAATGAAAAACTGTTTTTT.

V usage is TRBV2 and J usage is TRBJ1-6; D is ambiguous. Germline CDR1 is SNHLY and CDR2 is FYNNEI. V was shortened by 2 bases and J by 8 bases, with 16 bases between the two germline ends. The CDR3 covers 16 residues. The CDR3 DNA reads TGTGCCAGCAGTGAAAGGAGGGCGGGGTTTGATTCACCCCTCCACTTT. Residues: CASSERRAGFDSPLHF.

The chain carries TRBV19 and TRBJ1-4; D uncertain. Germline V gene data show CDR1 as LNHDA and CDR2 as SQIVND (reference sequence). The CDR3 sequence is 14 residues long. Trimming removed 7 bases from V and 8 bases from J, with 17 bases in between. The CDR3 coding sequence is TGTGCCAGTAACTCAGGCCCCTTACGAGAAAAACTGTTTTTT. This translates into CASNSGPLREKLFF.